The T cell receptor beta chain described here comes from a study of blood T cell repertoires in COVID-19. At the level of the study: Sample material is recorded as cDNA or gDNA derived from T cells, B-cell-depleted T cells, or PBMCs.

Original handling: Amplification from reference gene primers served as the basis for estimated nucleated cell counts. Generated by immunoSEQ multiplex PCR, the TCRdb table keeps only in-frame clones and is missing some. V, J and clone size are taken as reported in that table, and D and trimming were inferred from the DNA itself. The table records about 410,000 clones, about 89% of them present only once. This clone showed up just once. This CDR3 region has 13 residues. Trimming removed 5 bases from V and 8 bases from J, with 15 bases in between. The germline V gene encodes CDR1 MNHEY and CDR2 SVGEGT. This chain links TRBV6-2 or TRBV6-3 with TRBJ1-2; maybe TRBD1 (5 bases). The source material was peripheral blood. This receptor was obtained from a woman aged 40 to 50 with COVID-19, enrolled during active disease. The CDR3 DNA sequence: TGTGCCAGCAGTCCCGGGGGGGAAGGAGGCTACACCTTC. Residues: CASSPGGEGGYTF.